These T cell receptor beta chains were read from a single sample in a study of blood T cell repertoires in COVID-19. Sequencing used immunoSEQ multiplex PCR; TCRdb keeps in-frame clones, though not all of them. The top ten clones hold more than 10% of a sample with 200,000 to 250,000 clones, around 80% of them seen once. The material sequenced was peripheral blood. The receptors originated from a human donor in a cohort sampled during active COVID-19. The CDR3 runs from the conserved cysteine through the conserved F or W. The order of the fields is CDR3 length, clone size, D gene, J gene, V gene, CDR3 DNA, CDR3 protein. D genes are given only for firm matches. Part of the rows lack a size; the others show once, few, many or a class for expanded clones.

cdr3_length: 14; clone_size: .; d_call: .; j_call: TRBJ2-7; v_call: TRBV27; cdr3_nt: TGTGCCAGCAGTTTATCCTGGGCAGCCTACGAGCAGTACTTC; cdr3_aa: CASSLSWAAYEQYF
cdr3_length: 12; clone_size: .; d_call: .; j_call: TRBJ1-2; v_call: TRBV2; cdr3_nt: TGTGCCAGCAGATGGGGGACGGGGGAAGACACCTTC; cdr3_aa: CASRWGTGEDTF
cdr3_length: 13; clone_size: .; d_call: TRBD1; j_call: TRBJ1-2; v_call: TRBV7-2; cdr3_nt: TGTGCCAGCAGCTTGGGACAGAACTATGGCTACACCTTC; cdr3_aa: CASSLGQNYGYTF
cdr3_length: 16; clone_size: once; d_call: TRBD2; j_call: TRBJ2-3; v_call: TRBV6-2/TRBV6-3; cdr3_nt: TGTGCCAGCAGGTACCGAGGCGGGGGGGCCCCAGATACGCAGTATTTT; cdr3_aa: CASRYRGGGAPDTQYF
cdr3_length: 16; clone_size: once; d_call: .; j_call: TRBJ1-5; v_call: TRBV7-2; cdr3_nt: TGTGCCAGCAGCTTAGGAGGAGCAGGGGGCAATCAGCCCCAGCATTTT; cdr3_aa: CASSLGGAGGNQPQHF
cdr3_length: 15; clone_size: .; d_call: .; j_call: TRBJ1-1; v_call: TRBV7-3; cdr3_nt: TGTGCCAGCAGCTTAAATCCGGGGGAGAACACTGAAGCTTTCTTT; cdr3_aa: CASSLNPGENTEAFF
cdr3_length: 14; clone_size: .; d_call: .; j_call: TRBJ1-5; v_call: TRBV7-9; cdr3_nt: TGTGCCAGCAGCTTAGCGGGAGGGAATCAGCCCCAGCATTTT; cdr3_aa: CASSLAGGNQPQHF
cdr3_length: 13; clone_size: .; d_call: .; j_call: TRBJ1-2; v_call: TRBV5-6; cdr3_nt: TGTGCCAGCAGCACCGCACAGGGCGATGGCTACACCTTC; cdr3_aa: CASSTAQGDGYTF
cdr3_length: 13; clone_size: .; d_call: .; j_call: TRBJ1-1; v_call: TRBV9; cdr3_nt: TGTGCCAGCAGCGTAGTCGTGAACACTGAAGCTTTCTTT; cdr3_aa: CASSVVVNTEAFF
cdr3_length: 13; clone_size: .; d_call: .; j_call: TRBJ1-4; v_call: TRBV6-2/TRBV6-3; cdr3_nt: TGTGCCAGCAGTTGGACTGATAATGAAAAACTGTTTTTT; cdr3_aa: CASSWTDNEKLFF
cdr3_length: 12; clone_size: once; d_call: .; j_call: TRBJ1-5; v_call: TRBV28; cdr3_nt: TGTGCCAGCTCAGGAAGCAATCAGCCCCAGCATTTT; cdr3_aa: CASSGSNQPQHF
cdr3_length: 16; clone_size: once; d_call: .; j_call: TRBJ1-6; v_call: TRBV5-6; cdr3_nt: TGTGCCAGCAGCCTCTTGGCGGGGGGGATCGGTTCACCCCTCCACTTT; cdr3_aa: CASSLLAGGIGSPLHF
cdr3_length: 13; clone_size: .; d_call: .; j_call: TRBJ2-5; v_call: TRBV29-1; cdr3_nt: TGCAGCGTTGGCGGCAGTCGGGATGGGACCCAGTACTTC; cdr3_aa: CSVGGSRDGTQYF
cdr3_length: 13; clone_size: once; d_call: TRBD1; j_call: TRBJ2-1; v_call: TRBV10-3; cdr3_nt: TGTGCCATCAGTGTGCAGGGGGACAATGAGCAGTTCTTC; cdr3_aa: CAISVQGDNEQFF
cdr3_length: 13; clone_size: once; d_call: .; j_call: TRBJ1-5; v_call: TRBV7-2; cdr3_nt: TGTGCCAGCAGCTTAGTTATGGGCCCGTCCCAGCATTTT; cdr3_aa: CASSLVMGPSQHF
cdr3_length: 12; clone_size: .; d_call: .; j_call: TRBJ2-7; v_call: TRBV4-1; cdr3_nt: TGCGCCAGCAGCCAAGATATAAATATTCCCTTCTTC; cdr3_aa: CASSQDINIPFF
cdr3_length: 18; clone_size: .; d_call: TRBD1; j_call: TRBJ1-5; v_call: TRBV3-1/TRBV3-2; cdr3_nt: TGTGCCAGCAGCCAAGATCTTTGGGTAGGGGGCACGGGTCAGCCCCAGCATTTT; cdr3_aa: CASSQDLWVGGTGQPQHF
cdr3_length: 15; clone_size: few; d_call: TRBD1; j_call: TRBJ2-5; v_call: TRBV5-4; cdr3_nt: TGTGCCAGCAGCTTACCTGGACAGGTACAAGAGACCCAGTACTTC; cdr3_aa: CASSLPGQVQETQYF
cdr3_length: 14; clone_size: .; d_call: .; j_call: TRBJ1-5; v_call: TRBV6-2/TRBV6-3; cdr3_nt: TGTGCCAGCAGTTACATGGGGGCGAATCAGCCCCAGCATTTT; cdr3_aa: CASSYMGANQPQHF
cdr3_length: 15; clone_size: .; d_call: .; j_call: TRBJ1-5; v_call: TRBV15; cdr3_nt: TGTGCCACCAGCAGAGACGAGGGGGGGCGTCAGCCCCAGCATTTT; cdr3_aa: CATSRDEGGRQPQHF
cdr3_length: 17; clone_size: .; d_call: TRBD1; j_call: TRBJ1-5; v_call: TRBV19; cdr3_nt: TGTGCCAGTAGTATGGGACAGGGGGATTATAGCAATCAGCCCCAGCATTTT; cdr3_aa: CASSMGQGDYSNQPQHF
cdr3_length: 13; clone_size: few; d_call: .; j_call: TRBJ2-7; v_call: TRBV4-3; cdr3_nt: TGCGCCAGCAGCCAACGCAGGGGCGGGGAGCAGTACTTC; cdr3_aa: CASSQRRGGEQYF
cdr3_length: 15; clone_size: .; d_call: .; j_call: TRBJ1-1; v_call: TRBV5-1; cdr3_nt: TGCGCCAGCAGCTTGGGGGCAGGCGAGGGCACTGAAGCTTTCTTT; cdr3_aa: CASSLGAGEGTEAFF
cdr3_length: 13; clone_size: .; d_call: .; j_call: TRBJ1-2; v_call: TRBV28; cdr3_nt: TGTGCCAGCAGTTTAGCGGCTAACTATGGCTACACCTTC; cdr3_aa: CASSLAANYGYTF
cdr3_length: 15; clone_size: many; d_call: TRBD2; j_call: TRBJ2-7; v_call: TRBV19; cdr3_nt: TGTGCCAGTAGTATCACATGGGGAGGGTCCTACGAGCAGTACTTC; cdr3_aa: CASSITWGGSYEQYF
cdr3_length: 15; clone_size: .; d_call: TRBD1; j_call: TRBJ2-7; v_call: TRBV3-1/TRBV3-2; cdr3_nt: TGTGCCAGCAGCCAAGGGTGGACAGGGGGTCTCGAGCAGTACTTC; cdr3_aa: CASSQGWTGGLEQYF
cdr3_length: 15; clone_size: .; d_call: .; j_call: TRBJ2-2; v_call: TRBV5-6; cdr3_nt: TGTGCCAGCAGCACCGACCCTCGGGATCCCGGGGAGCTGTTTTTT; cdr3_aa: CASSTDPRDPGELFF
cdr3_length: 16; clone_size: .; d_call: TRBD1; j_call: TRBJ1-6; v_call: TRBV10-3; cdr3_nt: TGTGCCATCAGTGGGACAGGGGGTTCCTATAATTCACCCCTCCACTTT; cdr3_aa: CAISGTGGSYNSPLHF
cdr3_length: 11; clone_size: .; d_call: TRBD2; j_call: TRBJ2-3; v_call: TRBV29-1; cdr3_nt: TGCAGTTTAGCGGGAGCAGATACGCAGTATTTT; cdr3_aa: CSLAGADTQYF
cdr3_length: 14; clone_size: .; d_call: .; j_call: TRBJ1-3; v_call: TRBV6-5; cdr3_nt: TGTGCCAGCAGGATCCAGGGGACCGGAAACACCATATATTTT; cdr3_aa: CASRIQGTGNTIYF